One sample yielded the 26 T cell receptor beta chains listed below, sequenced in a study of blood T cell repertoires in COVID-19. The table came from immunoSEQ multiplex PCR; TCRdb's copy has only in-frame clones and leaves some out. This table holds about 240,000 clones, 83% found once. Material for sequencing was PBMCs or T cells enriched from blood (not recorded which). The receptors derive from a woman in her thirties or forties who had been exposed to COVID-19.

The V and J genes are TRBV5-6 and TRBJ2-5; 8 bases match TRBD2. CDR3 length equals 14 residues. Germline-derived CDR1 and CDR2 are SGHDT and YYEEEE. Trimming removed 2 bases from V and 0 bases from J; junction bases left unmatched: 0. The CDR3 DNA reads as TGTGCCAGCAGCTTTAGCGGGAACCAAGAGACCCAGTACTTC. It translates to CASSFSGNQETQYF.

The rearrangement uses TRBV28 and TRBJ1-3, with 9 bases fitting TRBD1. The CDR3 has 17 residues. CDR1 is MDHEN and CDR2 is SYDVKM in the germline V gene. V shed 2 bases and J 4 bases; nucleotides not matched to a gene: 9. CDR3 in amino acids: CASSLTTGGYTGNTIYF. CDR3 sequence (DNA): TGTGCCAGCAGTTTAACGACAGGGGGTTACACCGGAAACACCATATATTTT.

The chain joins TRBV6-2 or TRBV6-3 to TRBJ2-3; D remains unclear. Germline V lookup: CDR1 MNHEY, CDR2 SVGEGT. V shed 4 bases and J shed 4 bases, with 12 bases lying between them. The CDR3 has 14 amino acids. The CDR3 nucleotides read TGTGCCAGCAGTTCCGCTAGTTGGGCAGATACGCAGTATTTT. Residues: CASSSASWADTQYF.

This clone has a single count. The gene calls are TRBV19 and TRBJ2-5; D perhaps matches TRBD1 (5 bases). This CDR3 region has 14 residues. V was pared by 3 bases and J by 1 base, with 9 bases between. The germline V gene encodes CDR1 LNHDA and CDR2 SQIVND (reference sequence). The CDR3 reads CASSMGLPQETQYF. The CDR3 DNA follows: TGTGCCAGTAGTATGGGGCTCCCCCAAGAGACCCAGTACTTC. The variable domain in full, completed from reference TRBV19 and TRBJ2-5, reads DGGITQSPKYLFRKEGQNVTLSCEQNLNHDAMYWYRQDPGQGLRLIYYSQIVNDFQKGDIAEGYSVSREKKESFPLTVTSAQKNPTAFYLCASSMGLPQETQYFGPGTRLLVL.

The chain has TRBV18 and TRBJ2-3; 7 bases line up with TRBD1. CDR3 length: 17 amino acids. The V segment lost 0 bases and the J segment 2 bases; nucleotides outside the gene matches: 8. CDR1 KGHSH and CDR2 LQKENI come from the germline V gene. CDR3 region: CASSPPNRGSPTDTQYF. The CDR3 nucleotides read TGTGCCAGCTCACCACCAAACAGGGGATCCCCCACAGATACGCAGTATTTT.

A remark on this clone: At one of its ends the junction is not consistent with the germline gene, which may arise from a read error. The chain recombines TRBV19 with TRBJ1-4, with 8 bases aligning to TRBD1. In germline, CDR1 is LNHDA, CDR2 SQIVND (reference sequence). The CDR3 sequence is 15 residues long. Here the CDR3 DNA reads TGTGCCAGTAGGATAGGACAGGGCTCCCTGGGAGAACTGTTTTTT. This sequence encodes CASRIGQGSLGELFF.

CDR3 DNA sequence: TGTGCCAGCAGCCCTGGGGGGGCAGCCTACAATGAGCAGTTCTTC. Protein: CASSPGGAAYNEQFF. The V call is TRBV7-3, the J call TRBJ2-1, with D possibly matching TRBD2 (7 bases). The CDR3 has 15 amino acids. Germline CDR1 is SGHTA and CDR2 is FQGTGA. Trimming stripped 5 bases from V and 2 bases from J, with 13 bases between. The entire variable domain, with the rest obtained from reference TRBV7-3 and TRBJ2-1, is as follows: GAGVSQTPSNKVTEKGKYVELRCDPISGHTALYWYRQSLGQGPEFLIYFQGTGAADDSGLPNDRFFAVRPEGSVSTLKIQRTERGDSAVYLCASSPGGAAYNEQFFGPGTRLTVL.

The V call is TRBV6-2 or TRBV6-3, the J call TRBJ1-5, with D unresolved. From germline, CDR1 is MNHEY and CDR2 SVGEGT. V lost 3 bases, J lost 6 bases, and 12 bases lay in between. This CDR3 region has 14 residues. The CDR3 DNA follows: TGTGCCAGCAGTTATGGTCAGTGGCCTCAGCCCCAGCATTTT. Amino acids: CASSYGQWPQPQHF.

The chain carries TRBV28 and TRBJ2-7, with 13 bases identical to TRBD2. This CDR3 comprises 14 residues. CDR1 and CDR2 (germline): MDHEN, SYDVKM. J gave up 7 bases and V 5 bases, and 5 bases lay outside the gene matches. The CDR3 protein is CASSATSGGREQYF. The DNA for the CDR3 is TGTGCCAGCAGTGCGACTAGCGGGGGGAGGGAGCAGTACTTC. Combining the CDR3 with reference TRBV28 and TRBJ2-7 gives the whole variable domain DVKVTQSSRYLVKRTGEKVFLECVQDMDHENMFWYRQDPGLGLRLIYFSYDVKMKEKGDIPEGYSVSREKKERFSLILESASTNQTSMYLCASSATSGGREQYFGPGTRLTVT.

This CDR3 is CASSPGGGPSGNTIYF. DNA of the CDR3: TGTGCCAGCAGCCCCGGCGGGGGGCCATCTGGAAACACCATATATTTT. The chain carries TRBV7-7 and TRBJ1-3, with D maybe TRBD1 (6 bases). The V gene lost 5 bases and the J gene lost 1 base, with 15 bases spanning the gap. Germline V gene data show CDR1 as SSHAT and CDR2 as FNYEAQ (reference sequence). This CDR3 is built from 16 residues.

The J gene is TRBJ1-1, the V gene TRBV9; D is uncertain. Looked up from germline, CDR1 is SGDLS and CDR2 is YYNGEE. V lost 0 bases and J 2 bases, leaving 8 bases between the germline ends. The CDR3 is 14 residues long. CDR3 sequence: CASSVGGFNTEAFF. Here the CDR3 DNA reads TGTGCCAGCAGCGTAGGCGGATTCAACACTGAAGCTTTCTTT.

This clone was recorded only once. The gene calls are TRBV15 and TRBJ2-3; perhaps TRBD1 as D (6 bases). This CDR3 region has 16 residues. Looked up from germline, CDR1 is LNHNV and CDR2 is YYDKDF (reference sequence). The V end was cut by 1 base, the J end by 2 bases, with 13 bases between. The CDR3 DNA reads TGTGCCACCAGCAGAGGGGTAGACAGGAACACAGATACGCAGTATTTT. Translating it yields CATSRGVDRNTDTQYF.

This chain joins TRBV19 and TRBJ2-4, with TRBD1 matching 11 bases. CDR3 length equals 19 residues. Germline CDR1 LNHDA, CDR2 SQIVND (reference sequence). The V gene end was trimmed by 1 base and the J gene end by 0 bases; junction bases not matched to a gene: 8. For the CDR3, the DNA is TGTGCCAGTAGTATAGGCGGACAGGGGGCCAAAGGAGCCAAAAACATTCAGTACTTC. Protein product: CASSIGGQGAKGAKNIQYF.

The V gene is TRBV2, the J gene TRBJ1-6, with D perhaps TRBD1 (6 bases). The V end was cut by 6 bases, the J end by 3 bases, with 12 bases between. From germline, CDR1 is SNHLY and CDR2 FYNNEI. The CDR3 is 15 residues long. The chain's CDR3 is CASRGTQNYNSPLHF. The CDR3 bases are TGTGCCAGCAGGGGGACACAGAACTATAATTCACCCCTCCACTTT.

The chain recombines TRBV2 with TRBJ1-1; 8 bases agree with TRBD1. Germline CDR1 is SNHLY and CDR2 is FYNNEI. The CDR3 sequence is 15 residues long. V lost 3 bases to trimming and J lost 2 bases; unmatched junction nucleotides: 5. The CDR3 reads CASSDYRGYNTEAFF. The CDR3 DNA sequence: TGTGCCAGCAGTGACTACAGGGGGTATAACACTGAAGCTTTCTTT.

In its sample, this clone was seen a few times. The chain couples TRBV7-2 to TRBJ1-2; perhaps TRBD1 as D (6 bases). The CDR3 totals 13 residues. Germline CDR1 reads SGHTA; CDR2 reads FQGNSA. V was cut by 6 bases and J by 4 bases, with 12 bases left in between. Here the CDR3 DNA reads TGTGCCAGCAGGGACAGTCTTGGCTATGGCTACACCTTC. Amino acid sequence: CASRDSLGYGYTF.

The rearrangement uses TRBV19 and TRBJ1-5; 7 bases match TRBD1. There are 15 residues in the CDR3. Germline lookup yields CDR1 LNHDA and CDR2 SQIVND (reference sequence). Trimming cost V 4 bases and J 4 bases; bases outside gene matches: 7. CDR3 amino acids: CASSSQGVGNQPQHF. CDR3 coding DNA: TGTGCCAGTAGTAGCCAGGGGGTTGGGAATCAGCCCCAGCATTTT.

J is TRBJ1-5 and V is TRBV9; TRBD1 is a possible D gene (6 bases). V dropped 4 bases and J dropped 4 bases, with 12 bases sitting between them. Germline lookup yields CDR1 SGDLS and CDR2 YYNGEE. The CDR3 extends over 14 amino acids. In DNA form, the CDR3 reads TGTGCCAGCAGCACCCGGGACATAAATCAGCCCCAGCATTTT. It is translated as CASSTRDINQPQHF.

The rearrangement uses TRBV27 and TRBJ1-5; D is perhaps TRBD1 (6 bases). Germline CDR1 MNHEY, CDR2 SMNVEV (reference sequence). The germline V and J ends were trimmed by 5 bases and 5 bases, with 13 bases remaining between them. The CDR3 has 14 amino acids. DNA for the CDR3: TGTGCCAGCAGTCCCGACAGGCAGGATCAGCCCCAGCATTTT. It translates to CASSPDRQDQPQHF.

This chain joins TRBV18 and TRBJ2-7; D is uncertain. CDR1 is KGHSH, CDR2 LQKENI, per germline. CDR3 length: 15 amino acids. V lost 2 bases and J lost 2, with 13 bases in between. CDR3 bases: TGTGCCAGCTCACCAGGGCCCCCGAGAACCTACGAGCAGTACTTC. It codes for CASSPGPPRTYEQYF.

The rearrangement uses TRBV15 and TRBJ2-2; 7 bases align to TRBD1. Losses at the gene ends were 3 bases for V and 8 bases for J; bases not matched to a gene: 9. The length of the CDR3 is 15 residues. Looked up from germline, CDR1 is LNHNV and CDR2 is YYDKDF (reference sequence). In nucleotides, the CDR3 is TGTGCCACCAGCAGCCCGTCTACAGGGGCAGGGGAGCTGTTTTTT. It is translated as CATSSPSTGAGELFF.

This sequence joins TRBV5-1 and TRBJ2-7; D is perhaps TRBD2 (6 bases). The CDR3 loop spans 15 amino acids. Between the trimmed V and J ends, which lost 0 bases and 5 bases, there was a span of 15 bases. CDR1 and CDR2 from the germline V gene are SGHRS and YFSETQ. CDR3 bases: TGCGCCAGCAGCTTGGCCGGGAGAGACGGAAACGAGCAGTACTTC. Translated, it gives CASSLAGRDGNEQYF. Looking up the rest from reference TRBV5-1 and TRBJ2-7 gives the full variable domain: KAGVTQTPRYLIKTRGQQVTLSCSPISGHRSVSWYQQTPGQGLQFLFEYFSETQRNKGNFPGRFSGRQFSNSRSEMNVSTLELGDSALYLCASSLAGRDGNEQYFGPGTRLTVT.

The rearrangement uses TRBV19 and TRBJ1-2; 8 positions agree with TRBD1. The length of the CDR3 is 12 residues. The junction had 3 bases not matched to a gene; V was cut back by 9 bases and J by 3 bases. Per germline, CDR1 LNHDA and CDR2 SQIVND (reference sequence). The CDR3 DNA is TGTGCCAGCGCGACAGGGGACTATGGCTACACCTTC. This gives the protein CASATGDYGYTF. The full variable domain, with the rest looked up from reference TRBV19 and TRBJ1-2, is DGGITQSPKYLFRKEGQNVTLSCEQNLNHDAMYWYRQDPGQGLRLIYYSQIVNDFQKGDIAEGYSVSREKKESFPLTVTSAQKNPTAFYLCASATGDYGYTFGSGTRLTVV.

This chain uses TRBV19 with TRBJ1-1; no definite D call. The CDR3 spans 16 residues. The germline V gene encodes CDR1 LNHDA and CDR2 SQIVND (reference sequence). Trimming cost V 3 bases and J 1 base, with 15 bases left between them. The CDR3 spells CASSMYSGRGNTEAFF. The DNA of the CDR3 is TGTGCCAGTAGTATGTACAGCGGACGCGGGAACACTGAAGCTTTCTTT. The full variable domain, its missing parts supplied by reference TRBV19 and TRBJ1-1, is DGGITQSPKYLFRKEGQNVTLSCEQNLNHDAMYWYRQDPGQGLRLIYYSQIVNDFQKGDIAEGYSVSREKKESFPLTVTSAQKNPTAFYLCASSMYSGRGNTEAFFGQGTRLTVV.

This clone was observed a single time. The V and J genes are TRBV6-1 and TRBJ1-2; TRBD1 might be the D (5 bases). This CDR3 is 14 amino acids long. With 3 bases removed from V and 8 bases from J, the gap between germline ends came to 16 bases. Germline lookup yields CDR1 MNHNS and CDR2 SASEGT. This chain's CDR3 is CASSEAGRPAGYTF. CDR3 coding DNA: TGTGCCAGCAGTGAGGCAGGGCGGCCGGCGGGCTACACCTTC.

The chain joins TRBV28 to TRBJ1-1; 7 nucleotides agree with TRBD1. The trim removed 6 bases at V and 11 bases at J, leaving 9 bases unmatched. There are 12 residues in the CDR3. Germline V gene lookup returns CDR1 MDHEN and CDR2 SYDVKM. The CDR3 protein is CASRRTGLRAFF. In DNA, the CDR3 is TGTGCCAGCAGGCGGACAGGTTTGCGGGCTTTCTTT.